A selection of T cell receptor beta chains follows, all from one sample in a study of cytomegalovirus exposure and HLA in healthy donors. Data came from immunoSEQ multiplex PCR; TCRdb stores just in-frame clones and leaves some out. The table includes more than 300,000 clones, 86% detected once. The source material was PBMCs. All receptors derive from a woman aged 18-29 years in good health and CMV-seronegative. The CDR3 runs from the conserved cysteine through the conserved F or W. A D gene is named only where the DNA matches it firmly.

v_call	j_call	d_call	cdr3_nt	cdr3_aa
TRBV30	TRBJ2-7	TRBD1	TGTGCCTGGAGGGCTCCGGGACAGGGGGCTGAGCAGTACTTC	CAWRAPGQGAEQYF
TRBV28	TRBJ1-3	TRBD1	TGTGCCAGCAGTTTCCACACATGGACAGGGGATAGAAACACCATATATTTT	CASSFHTWTGDRNTIYF
TRBV27	TRBJ2-3	TRBD2	TGTGCCAGCAGTTACGGGACTACTGACACAGATACGCAGTATTTT	CASSYGTTDTDTQYF
TRBV19	TRBJ1-2	TRBD1	TGTGCCAGTAGTTTGAGGGACAGGGCCGGTTCAGGTGGCTACACCTTC	CASSLRDRAGSGGYTF
TRBV11-3	TRBJ2-7	TRBD1	TGTGCCAGCAGCTTAGGGACAGGGGGCGAGTTTTCCTACGAGCAGTACTTC	CASSLGTGGEFSYEQYF
TRBV19	TRBJ1-5	.	TGTGCCAGTAGTATAGATCGAAGCCATGTATCCCAGCATTTT	CASSIDRSHVSQHF
TRBV7-9	TRBJ1-5	.	TGTGCCAGCAGCCAGGGGAGCAATCAGCCCCAGCATTTT	CASSQGSNQPQHF
TRBV18	TRBJ2-1	TRBD2	TGTGCCAGCTCACCGATAGCGGGAGAGTACAATGAGCAGTTCTTC	CASSPIAGEYNEQFF
TRBV9	TRBJ2-3	.	TGTGCCAGCAGCCCCACGTGGCGGGGCACAGATACGCAGTATTTT	CASSPTWRGTDTQYF
TRBV6-1	TRBJ2-5	.	TGTGCCAGCAGGGAGGAGACCCAGTACTTC	CASREETQYF
TRBV11-2	TRBJ2-7	TRBD1	TGTGCCAGCAGCACCGGACAGGTCTCCTACGAGCAGTACTTC	CASSTGQVSYEQYF
TRBV27	TRBJ2-3	TRBD2	TGTGCCAGCAGTCCCCAGACATCCTTTGGACTAGCGTTCACAGATACGCAGTATTTT	CASSPQTSFGLAFTDTQYF
TRBV7-2	TRBJ1-1	.	TGTGCCAGCAGTCTCTGGCCTCAGGGGACTGAAGCTTTCTTT	CASSLWPQGTEAFF
TRBV5-6	TRBJ1-3	.	TGTGCCAGCAGCTTGTCTGGCTCATATAAAAACACCATATATTTT	CASSLSGSYKNTIYF
TRBV13	TRBJ1-6	TRBD1	TGTGCCAGCAGCAAATGGGCCGGGACAGGGGATTCACCCCTCCACTTT	CASSKWAGTGDSPLHF
TRBV12-2	TRBJ1-2	.	TGTGCAAGTCGCTTAGTTTTTGGGACAGGGGACTATGGCTACACCTTC	CASRLVFGTGDYGYTF
TRBV29-1	TRBJ1-1	.	TGCAGCGCCTGTCGGACGCCGGGGGACACTGAAGCTTTCTTT	CSACRTPGDTEAFF
TRBV5-1	TRBJ2-7	TRBD1	TGCGCCAGCAGCTTGGGGACAGGGGGTTACGAGCAGTACTTC	CASSLGTGGYEQYF
TRBV14	TRBJ2-3	TRBD2	TGTGCCAGCAGCCTAGTAGCGGGAGGCCGTCCAGATACGCAGTATTTT	CASSLVAGGRPDTQYF
TRBV7-9	TRBJ2-1	TRBD2	TGTGCCAGCACTCCGGGCGGGGGCTACAATGAGCAGTTCTTC	CASTPGGGYNEQFF
TRBV6-4	TRBJ1-1	.	TGTGCCAGCAGTGAGGAGATTTGGACTGAAGCTTTCTTT	CASSEEIWTEAFF
TRBV18	TRBJ1-5	TRBD1	TGTGCCAGCTCACCCGGTCAGGGGGTTAATCAGCCCCAGCATTTT	CASSPGQGVNQPQHF
TRBV4-1	TRBJ1-1	.	TGCGCCAGCAGCTCTCACCAAACTGAGGGCAGGGCTTTCTTT	CASSSHQTEGRAFF
TRBV7-9	TRBJ2-3	.	TGTGCCAGCAGCTCGGGCACAGATACGCAGTATTTT	CASSSGTDTQYF